This T cell receptor beta chain originates from a study of blood T cell repertoires in COVID-19. Study in general: Sites in the United States, Italy and Spain provided acute and convalescent COVID-19 samples.

Trimming at V came to 6 bases and at J to 2 bases, leaving 1 base not matched to a gene. The CDR3 runs 13 residues. The V gene's germline CDR1 is LNHDA and CDR2 SQIVND (reference sequence). Libraries were prepared by immunoSEQ multiplex PCR; TCRdb keeps only in-frame clonotypes and omits some of them. The sample consists of approximately 280,000 clones, 85% of them appearing once. Donors were grouped by their self-reported clinical history. The source is a woman in her 50s who had recovered from COVID-19. This chain joins TRBV19 and TRBJ1-2; 9 nucleotides match TRBD1. The sequencing sample was made of PBMCs or T cells enriched from blood (not recorded which). As DNA, the CDR3 is TGTGCCAGTAGAACAGGGGGCAACTATGGCTACACCTTC. It translates to CASRTGGNYGYTF.